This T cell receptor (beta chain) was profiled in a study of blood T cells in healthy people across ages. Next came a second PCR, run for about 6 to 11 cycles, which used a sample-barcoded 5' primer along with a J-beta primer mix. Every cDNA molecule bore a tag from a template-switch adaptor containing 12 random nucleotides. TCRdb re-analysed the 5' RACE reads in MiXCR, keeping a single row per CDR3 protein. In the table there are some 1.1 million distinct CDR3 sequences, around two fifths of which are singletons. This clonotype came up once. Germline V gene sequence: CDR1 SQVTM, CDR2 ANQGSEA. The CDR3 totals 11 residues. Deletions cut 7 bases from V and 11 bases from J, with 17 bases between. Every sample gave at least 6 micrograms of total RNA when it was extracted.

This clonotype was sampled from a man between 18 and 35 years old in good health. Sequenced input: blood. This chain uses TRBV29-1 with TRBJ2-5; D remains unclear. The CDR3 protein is CSGRRANEQYF. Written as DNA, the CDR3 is TGCAGCGGCAGACGGGCCAATGAGCAGTACTTC.